This is a list of T cell receptor beta chains from one sample in a study of response to subunit inactivated influenza vaccine. TCRdb reprocessed the RT-PCR reads via MiXCR and lists one record per CDR3 protein. Among 500,000 to 700,000 distinct CDR3 sequences listed, roughly 25% were seen once. The sample was also linked to a second study, of T cells expressing NK-cell markers.

The material sequenced was CD4+ T cells sorted from PBMCs, taken 11 to 12 days after vaccination. These TCRs come from a man aged 45 to 65 who received an inactivated influenza vaccine. Each CDR3 is given with its conserved first and last residue. The order of the fields is J gene, V gene, D gene, CDR3 protein. A D gene is named only where the DNA matches it firmly.

>TRBJ2-5|TRBV27|NA
CASSSPGETQYF
>TRBJ2-7|TRBV20-1|TRBD2
CSATGTSGAYEQYF
>TRBJ2-2|TRBV5-6|NA
CASSFPVNAGELFF
>TRBJ2-5|TRBV6-1|TRBD1
CASRGQGAKTQYF
>TRBJ2-3|TRBV7-6|TRBD2
CASSLSGGVIDTQYF
>TRBJ1-2|TRBV6-1|TRBD1
CASGGTDNYGYTF
>TRBJ1-6|TRBV25-1|TRBD1
CASSAGQGVSPLHF
>TRBJ2-1|TRBV28|NA
CASSRNRARSSYNEQFF
>TRBJ1-2|TRBV10-3|NA
CAISESTEGGYTF
>TRBJ2-3|TRBV7-2|TRBD2
CASSRAGGIDTQYF
>TRBJ2-5|TRBV7-2|NA
CASSLETGTQYF
>TRBJ2-1|TRBV5-6|NA
CASSLFAEQFF
>TRBJ2-5|TRBV15|TRBD2
CATSRPGASGQETQYF
>TRBJ2-1|TRBV12-3/TRBV12-4|NA
CASRGPGSHEQFF
>TRBJ2-7|TRBV5-1|TRBD1
CASSAQPGQTYEQYF
>TRBJ2-1|TRBV5-1|TRBD2
CASSLRTSGRYNEQFF
>TRBJ2-7|TRBV7-8|TRBD1
CASSPTNRGATYEQYF
>TRBJ2-3|TRBV12-3/TRBV12-4|TRBD2
CASSWTSGGAGDTQYF
>TRBJ1-1|TRBV7-9|TRBD1
CASSLAGQGGTEAFF
>TRBJ2-3|TRBV7-8|NA
CASSLQSQGTDTQYF
>TRBJ1-6|TRBV6-1|TRBD1
CASSPGTGFRNSPLHF
>TRBJ2-4|TRBV7-6|NA
CASSLGPGTPAKNIQYF
>TRBJ1-4|TRBV7-9|NA
CASSLGGAPNEKLFF
>TRBJ2-7|TRBV3-1|NA
CASSQDNQGLGKYEQYF